These T cell receptor beta chains were read from a single sample in a study of spatial heterogeneity in lung cancer. TCRdb passed the 5' RACE reads through MiXCR, listing each CDR3 protein once. The top ten hold 34% of the sample, which has approximately 14,000 distinct CDR3 sequences, under 14% seen once. This sample comprised PBMCs, obtained at surgery. Receptor source: a female donor with early-stage non-small cell lung cancer. Both conserved end residues are part of each CDR3. Fields, in order: J gene, V gene, clone size, D gene, CDR3 protein, CDR3 DNA. A D gene is named only where the DNA matches it firmly. For some rows the clone size is stated as once, few or many, or as a class when expanded; others skip it.

>TRBJ1-1|TRBV7-9|many|-
CASSLARGRGAFF
TGTGCCAGCAGCTTAGCTAGGGGAAGGGGAGCTTTCTTT
>TRBJ2-7|TRBV2|many|-
CASSGLSSYEQYF
TGTGCCAGCAGTGGGCTGAGCTCCTACGAGCAGTACTTC
>TRBJ1-2|TRBV21-1|-|-
CASSKERDRAYGYTF
TGTGCCAGCAGCAAAGAGAGGGACAGGGCCTATGGCTACACCTTC
>TRBJ2-3|TRBV30|many|-
CAATGSLPDTQYF
TGTGCCGCAACCGGGTCTCTTCCAGATACGCAGTATTTT
>TRBJ1-3|TRBV10-3|-|-
CAISKDGIASGNTIYF
TGTGCCATCAGTAAGGACGGTATCGCCTCTGGAAACACCATATATTTT
>TRBJ2-3|TRBV6-1|medium-sized|TRBD1
CASSEAWGTGITDTQYF
TGTGCCAGCAGTGAAGCGTGGGGGACAGGGATCACAGATACGCAGTATTTT
>TRBJ1-6|TRBV14|many|-
CASSQPLVTGANSPLHF
TGTGCCAGCAGCCAACCACTCGTAACGGGGGCTAATTCACCCCTCCACTTT
>TRBJ2-6|TRBV7-3|many|-
CASSSGFSGANVLTF
TGTGCCAGCAGCTCCGGGTTCTCTGGGGCCAACGTCCTGACTTTC
>TRBJ2-3|TRBV7-4|-|TRBD2
CASSPSGGSTDTQYF
TGTGCCAGCAGCCCTAGCGGGGGAAGCACAGATACGCAGTATTTT
>TRBJ2-5|TRBV6-6|few|-
CASSSEETQYF
TGTGCCAGCAGTTCGGAAGAGACCCAGTACTTC
>TRBJ2-1|TRBV24-1|many|-
CATSDRFDEQFF
TGTGCCACCAGTGACCGGTTCGATGAGCAGTTCTTC
>TRBJ2-5|TRBV20-1|medium-sized|TRBD2
CSAIRTSGQETQYF
TGCAGTGCTATTCGGACTAGCGGGCAAGAGACCCAGTACTTC
>TRBJ1-2|TRBV5-1|many|TRBD1
CASSRDRGLSGYTF
TGCGCCAGCAGCCGGGACAGGGGGCTTAGTGGCTACACCTTC
>TRBJ2-5|TRBV12-3/TRBV12-4|medium-sized|TRBD1
CASRSGTGLYQETQYF
TGTGCCAGCAGGTCCGGGACAGGGTTGTACCAAGAGACCCAGTACTTC
>TRBJ2-6|TRBV23-1|many|-
CASSQGPSGANVLTF
TGCGCCAGCAGTCAAGGACCCTCTGGGGCCAACGTCCTGACTTTC
>TRBJ2-1|TRBV3-1|many|-
CASSQGGGRTNEQFF
TGTGCCAGCAGCCAGGGGGGGGGCAGGACGAATGAGCAGTTCTTC
>TRBJ2-7|TRBV20-1|many|-
CSARDGGKPSPYEQYF
TGCAGTGCTAGAGATGGGGGAAAACCTTCCCCCTACGAGCAGTACTTC
>TRBJ1-2|TRBV7-3|many|-
CASSLGSAGYGYTF
TGTGCCAGCAGCTTAGGTAGTGCGGGCTATGGCTACACCTTC
>TRBJ1-5|TRBV19|many|-
CASSRGNQPQHF
TGTGCCAGTAGTAGGGGCAATCAGCCCCAGCATTTT
>TRBJ2-7|TRBV6-6|many|-
CASSWRGTYEQYF
TGTGCCAGCAGTTGGCGGGGCACCTACGAGCAGTACTTC
>TRBJ2-1|TRBV15|few|-
CATSRPPSDRFFSNEQFF
TGTGCCACCAGCAGACCCCCTTCAGATAGGTTTTTCTCCAATGAGCAGTTCTTC
>TRBJ2-1|TRBV19|many|TRBD2
CASSNYGPGGRNEQFF
TGTGCCAGTAGTAATTATGGACCGGGGGGACGTAATGAGCAGTTCTTC
>TRBJ2-1|TRBV20-1|many|TRBD2
CSAPRLAGGQSEQFF
TGCAGTGCGCCGAGGTTAGCGGGGGGGCAGAGTGAGCAGTTCTTC
>TRBJ2-7|TRBV19|many|-
CASSSPGAKSNEQYF
TGTGCCAGTAGTAGTCCCGGGGCGAAAAGCAACGAGCAGTACTTC
>TRBJ2-4|TRBV28|medium-sized|-
CASRDPLAKNIQYF
TGTGCCAGCAGAGATCCCCTTGCCAAAAACATTCAGTACTTC
>TRBJ2-3|TRBV27|many|-
CASRRQRTDTQYF
TGTGCCAGCAGGAGACAGCGCACAGATACGCAGTATTTT
>TRBJ2-7|TRBV20-1|-|TRBD2
CSAVGGSEQYF
TGCAGTGCGGTCGGGGGGAGCGAGCAGTACTTC
>TRBJ1-3|TRBV7-2|-|-
CASSPYPAAGNTIYF
TGTGCCAGCAGCCCGTACCCGGCAGCTGGAAACACCATATATTTT
>TRBJ2-3|TRBV27|many|TRBD2
CASSLWGSGGVDTQYF
TGTGCCAGCAGCTTATGGGGCAGCGGGGGGGTAGATACGCAGTATTTT
>TRBJ2-3|TRBV27|many|-
CASSFRENTDTQYF
TGTGCCAGCAGTTTCAGGGAGAACACAGATACGCAGTATTTT
>TRBJ1-5|TRBV21-1|many|-
CASSKGGQGGRPQHF
TGTGCCAGCAGCAAAGGTGGACAGGGGGGTAGGCCCCAGCATTTT
>TRBJ2-6|TRBV3-1|-|-
CASSQRTVGSGANVLTF
TGTGCCAGCAGCCAGAGGACAGTGGGCTCTGGGGCCAACGTCCTGACTTTC
>TRBJ2-7|TRBV6-1|many|TRBD2
CATGLAGAGGEQYF
TGTGCCACCGGACTAGCGGGGGCCGGGGGGGAGCAGTACTTC
>TRBJ2-5|TRBV19|-|-
CASIRWDPETQYF
TGTGCCAGTATCAGATGGGACCCTGAGACCCAGTACTTC
>TRBJ2-1|TRBV2|-|TRBD2
CASSEAGSKRGLSYNEQFF
TGTGCCAGCAGTGAAGCTGGTTCAAAGCGGGGCCTTTCCTACAATGAGCAGTTCTTC
>TRBJ1-5|TRBV6-5|many|-
CANSGGPVGGNQPQHF
TGTGCCAACAGCGGGGGGCCCGTTGGTGGCAATCAGCCCCAGCATTTT
>TRBJ1-1|TRBV5-1|many|-
CASSFRVDVTEAFF
TGCGCCAGCAGCTTCCGTGTCGACGTCACTGAAGCTTTCTTT
>TRBJ1-5|TRBV5-6|many|-
CASSLSKGNQPQHF
TGTGCCAGCAGCTTGTCGAAGGGCAATCAGCCCCAGCATTTT
>TRBJ1-6|TRBV14|-|TRBD1
CASSQRFRDRGQSSPLHF
TGTGCCAGCAGCCAAAGGTTCCGGGACAGGGGACAGAGTTCACCCCTCCACTTT
>TRBJ2-7|TRBV19|many|-
CASSSTGSTYEQYF
TGTGCCAGTAGTTCCACCGGGTCGACCTACGAGCAGTACTTC
>TRBJ2-5|TRBV20-1|many|-
CSAPAVGGSETQYF
TGCAGTGCCCCAGCCGTGGGGGGCTCGGAGACCCAGTACTTC
>TRBJ2-7|TRBV4-3|-|TRBD2
CASSQARSGGPDEQYF
TGCGCCAGCAGCCAAGCTAGAAGCGGGGGGCCCGACGAGCAGTACTTC
>TRBJ2-5|TRBV5-1|-|TRBD2
CASRSSLSGGAVETQYF
TGCGCCAGCAGATCGTCCCTTAGCGGGGGGGCCGTAGAGACCCAGTACTTC
>TRBJ1-1|TRBV4-1|many|TRBD1
CASGLTGDTEAFF
TGCGCCAGCGGTCTCACAGGGGACACTGAAGCTTTCTTT
>TRBJ1-1|TRBV7-8|many|-
CASSPKTGRGINTEAFF
TGTGCCAGCAGCCCAAAGACAGGTCGGGGGATTAACACTGAAGCTTTCTTT